This TCR beta chain was retrieved from a study of PD-1 blockade in classical Hodgkin lymphoma. Study-level findings and limits: Newly diagnosed patients and complete responders had comparable diversity at baseline. Undefined causes, possibly disease activity or prior therapy, underlie the repertoire differences. It was reported that newly diagnosed patients had less baseline TCR diversity than healthy donors.

On this clone itself: Antigen specificity is unknown.

Documented time point: cycle 4 day 1 (C4D1), after less than seven weeks of nivolumab. With no exception, relapse followed autologous stem cell transplantation in all patients, and brentuximab vedotin exposure varied. Using magnetic negative selection, the CD4+ T cells were separated out of thawed PBMCs. Clones were sequenced by immunoSEQ multiplex PCR, and TCRdb holds only the in-frame ones, with some missing. Of 15,000 to 20,000 clones in the sample, around 75% were seen once. The specimen was CD4+ T cells from blood, collected before the fourth cycle of nivolumab. The sequence was obtained from a human donor with classical Hodgkin lymphoma.

The CDR3 DNA reads TGTGCCAGCAGCTTCCTAGCCAAAAACATTCAGTACTTC. Its translation is CASSFLAKNIQYF. V gene TRBV5-6 combines with J gene TRBJ2-4; D is uncertain. V was pared by 2 bases and J by 0 bases, with 3 bases between. This CDR3 region has 13 residues. Germline CDR1 SGHDT, CDR2 YYEEEE.